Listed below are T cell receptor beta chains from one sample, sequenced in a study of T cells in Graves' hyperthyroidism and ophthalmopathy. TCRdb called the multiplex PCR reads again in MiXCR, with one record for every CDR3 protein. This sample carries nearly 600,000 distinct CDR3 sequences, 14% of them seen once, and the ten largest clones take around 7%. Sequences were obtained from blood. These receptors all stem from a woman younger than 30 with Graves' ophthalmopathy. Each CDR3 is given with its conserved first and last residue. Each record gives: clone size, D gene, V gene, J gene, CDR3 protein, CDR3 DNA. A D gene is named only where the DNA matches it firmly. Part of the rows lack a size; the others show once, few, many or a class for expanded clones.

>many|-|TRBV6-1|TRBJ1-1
CASSEALQGDAEAFF
TGTGCCAGCAGTGAAGCTCTGCAGGGTGACGCTGAAGCTTTCTTT
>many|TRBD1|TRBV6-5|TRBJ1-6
CASSYSGTGVHNSPLHF
TGTGCCAGCAGTTACTCGGGGACAGGGGTCCATAATTCACCCCTCCACTTT
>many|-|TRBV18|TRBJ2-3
CASSPRSQPGTDTQYF
TGTGCCAGCTCACCCCGTTCGCAACCGGGCACAGATACGCAGTATTTT
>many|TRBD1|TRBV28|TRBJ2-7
CASSSSGQGAHEQYF
TGTGCCAGCAGCTCATCGGGACAGGGGGCTCACGAGCAGTACTTC
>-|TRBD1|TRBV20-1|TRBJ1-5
CSASGGGNQPQHF
TGCAGTGCCTCAGGGGGCGGCAATCAGCCCCAGCATTTT
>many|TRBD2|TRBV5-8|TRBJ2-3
CASSPGLAGSTDTQYF
TGTGCCAGCAGCCCCGGACTAGCGGGGAGCACAGATACGCAGTATTTT
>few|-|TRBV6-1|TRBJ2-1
CASSEDPSVPYNEQFF
TGTGCCAGCAGTGAAGACCCTAGCGTCCCCTACAATGAGCAGTTCTTC
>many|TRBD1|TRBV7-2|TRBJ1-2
CASSLDDRGRDGYTF
TGTGCCAGCAGCTTAGATGACAGGGGGCGGGATGGCTACACCTTC
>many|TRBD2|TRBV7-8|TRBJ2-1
CASSFPGLAGGPNEQFF
TGTGCCAGCAGCTTTCCAGGACTAGCGGGAGGGCCTAATGAGCAGTTCTTC
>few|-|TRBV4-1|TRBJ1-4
CASSREGRGEKLFF
TGCGCCAGCAGCCGGGAGGGTCGGGGTGAAAAACTGTTTTTT
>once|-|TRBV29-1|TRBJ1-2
CSASTGRAYGYTF
TGCAGTGCTAGCACGGGGCGCGCCTATGGCTACACCTTC
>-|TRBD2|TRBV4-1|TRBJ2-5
CASSRLADQETQYF
TGCGCCAGCAGCCGTCTAGCGGATCAAGAGACCCAGTACTTC
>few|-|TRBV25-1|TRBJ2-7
CASSEFWGPGEQYF
TGTGCCAGCAGTGAATTCTGGGGCCCGGGGGAGCAGTACTTC
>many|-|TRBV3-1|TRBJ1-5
CASSQDRGGAGQPQHF
TGTGCCAGCAGCCAAGATCGGGGGGGCGCGGGACAGCCCCAGCATTTT
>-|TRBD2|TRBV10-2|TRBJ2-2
CASSYSGLAYNTGELFF
TGTGCCAGCAGTTACTCAGGACTAGCGTATAACACCGGGGAGCTGTTTTTT
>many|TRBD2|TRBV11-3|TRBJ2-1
CASSLDGLAGDNEQFF
TGTGCCAGCAGCTTAGATGGGCTAGCGGGAGACAATGAGCAGTTCTTC
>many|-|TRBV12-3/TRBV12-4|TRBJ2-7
CASGRAAYEQYF
TGTGCCTCGGGGCGGGCCGCCTACGAGCAGTACTTC
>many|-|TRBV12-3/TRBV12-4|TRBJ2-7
CASSSQGSYEQYF
TGTGCCAGCAGTTCCCAAGGCTCCTACGAGCAGTACTTC
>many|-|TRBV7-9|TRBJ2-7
CASSLGEQYF
TGTGCCAGCAGCTTAGGCGAGCAGTACTTC
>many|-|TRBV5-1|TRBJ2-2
CASSLGRADTGELFF
TGCGCCAGCAGCTTGGGACGGGCCGACACCGGGGAGCTGTTTTTT
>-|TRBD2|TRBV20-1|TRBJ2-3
CSAEVGLAGGGTDTQYF
TGCAGTGCCGAGGTTGGACTAGCGGGAGGAGGGACAGATACGCAGTATTTT
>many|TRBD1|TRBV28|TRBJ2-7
CASYRQGGYEQYF
TGTGCCAGCTACCGACAGGGGGGGTACGAGCAGTACTTC
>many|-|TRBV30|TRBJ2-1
CAWSLAGYQEQFF
TGTGCCTGGAGCCTGGCGGGATATCAGGAGCAGTTCTTC
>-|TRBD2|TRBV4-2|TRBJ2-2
CASSQGREGHSGELFF
TGTGCCAGCAGCCAAGGCCGGGAGGGCCATTCCGGGGAGCTGTTTTTT
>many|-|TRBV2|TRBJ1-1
CARRQPGGGAFF
TGTGCCAGGAGGCAGCCAGGAGGTGGAGCTTTCTTT
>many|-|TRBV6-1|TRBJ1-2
CASSTYTGSDGYTF
TGTGCCAGCAGCACCTACACAGGGAGCGATGGCTACACCTTC
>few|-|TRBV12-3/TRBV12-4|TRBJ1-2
CASSLSLVSYYGYTF
TGTGCCAGCAGTTTAAGTTTGGTGAGCTATTATGGCTACACCTTC
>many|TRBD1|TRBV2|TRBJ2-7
CAGRQGARIEQYF
TGTGCCGGTAGACAGGGGGCGCGAATCGAGCAGTACTTC
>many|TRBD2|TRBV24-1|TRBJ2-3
CATSDWASGTDTQYF
TGTGCCACCAGTGATTGGGCTAGCGGGACAGATACGCAGTATTTT
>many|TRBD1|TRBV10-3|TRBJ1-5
CAISGQGFGPQHF
TGTGCCATCAGTGGACAGGGGTTCGGTCCCCAGCATTTT
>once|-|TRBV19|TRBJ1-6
CASTTWGGVNSPLHF
TGTGCCAGTACTACTTGGGGCGGAGTGAATTCACCCCTCCACTTT
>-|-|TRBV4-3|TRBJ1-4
CASSQDRDGEKLFF
TGCGCCAGCAGCCAAGATAGGGACGGAGAAAAACTGTTTTTT
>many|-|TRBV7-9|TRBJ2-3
CASRGAAGDTQYF
TGTGCCAGCCGCGGGGCAGCGGGAGATACGCAGTATTTT
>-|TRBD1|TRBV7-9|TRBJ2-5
CASSYLRGQDKYF
TGTGCCAGCAGTTATTTAAGAGGACAGGATAAGTACTTC
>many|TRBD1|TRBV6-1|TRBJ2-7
CASSEAWGQGVSSYEQYF
TGTGCCAGCAGTGAAGCGTGGGGACAGGGGGTAAGCTCCTACGAGCAGTACTTC
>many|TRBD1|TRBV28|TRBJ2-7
CASSLPGTGTYEQYF
TGTGCCAGCAGTCTCCCCGGGACAGGGACCTACGAGCAGTACTTC
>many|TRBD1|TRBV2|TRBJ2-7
CASDGGQERYEQYF
TGTGCCAGCGACGGGGGACAGGAGAGATACGAGCAGTACTTC
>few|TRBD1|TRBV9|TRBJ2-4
CASSEGQRAAKNIQYF
TGTGCCAGCAGCGAGGGACAGAGGGCTGCCAAAAACATTCAGTACTTC
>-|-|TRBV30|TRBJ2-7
CAWSVRALVGPSSSYEQYF
TGTGCCTGGAGTGTAAGGGCATTGGTCGGCCCCTCTTCATCCTACGAGCAGTACTTC
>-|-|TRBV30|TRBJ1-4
CAWTRSMANEKLFF
TGTGCCTGGACACGGTCAATGGCTAATGAAAAACTGTTTTTT
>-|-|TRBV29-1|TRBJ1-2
CSVGDGYTF
TGCAGCGTTGGAGATGGCTACACCTTC
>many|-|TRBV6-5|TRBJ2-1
CASSYGTANEQFF
TGTGCCAGCAGTTACGGGACGGCCAATGAGCAGTTCTTC
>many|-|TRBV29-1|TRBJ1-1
CSVKSGNTEAFF
TGCAGCGTCAAATCAGGGAACACTGAAGCTTTCTTT
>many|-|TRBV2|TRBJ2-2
CASSEGRLLTGELFF
TGTGCCAGCAGTGAAGGCCGCCTTCTCACCGGGGAGCTGTTTTTT
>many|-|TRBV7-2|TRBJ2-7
CASNRRTDGLYEQYF
TGTGCCAGCAACCGCCGAACGGACGGCTTGTACGAGCAGTACTTC
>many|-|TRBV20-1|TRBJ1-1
CSARDGGWRPEAFF
TGCAGTGCTAGAGATGGGGGATGGAGGCCTGAAGCTTTCTTT
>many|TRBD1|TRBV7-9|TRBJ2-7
CAASAGTGGYEQYF
TGTGCCGCCTCGGCTGGGACAGGGGGGTACGAGCAGTACTTC
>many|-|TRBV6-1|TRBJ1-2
CASSEAGQSSSYGYTF
TGTGCCAGCAGTGAAGCAGGACAATCCTCTAGCTATGGCTACACCTTC
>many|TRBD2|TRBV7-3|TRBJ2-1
CASSLGTSGRDEQFF
TGTGCCAGCAGCTTAGGGACTAGCGGGAGGGATGAGCAGTTCTTC
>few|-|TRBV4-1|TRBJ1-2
CASSQEPGPYGYTF
TGCGCCAGCAGCCAAGAGCCAGGGCCCTATGGCTACACCTTC
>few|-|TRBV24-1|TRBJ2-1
CATSGSLNEQFF
TGTGCCACCAGCGGGAGTTTAAATGAGCAGTTCTTC
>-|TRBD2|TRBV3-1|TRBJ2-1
CASSLAGGPNNEQFF
TGTGCCAGCAGCCTAGCGGGAGGGCCCAACAATGAGCAGTTCTTC
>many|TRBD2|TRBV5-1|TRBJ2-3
CASTSATSGFLTDTQYF
TGCGCCAGCACATCCGCGACTAGCGGGTTTCTCACAGATACGCAGTATTTT
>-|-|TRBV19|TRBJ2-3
CASSEWQGLDTQYF
TGTGCCAGTAGTGAGTGGCAGGGGTTAGATACGCAGTATTTT
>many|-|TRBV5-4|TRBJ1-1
CASRNRAVNTEAFF
TGTGCCAGCAGGAACAGGGCCGTGAACACTGAAGCTTTCTTT